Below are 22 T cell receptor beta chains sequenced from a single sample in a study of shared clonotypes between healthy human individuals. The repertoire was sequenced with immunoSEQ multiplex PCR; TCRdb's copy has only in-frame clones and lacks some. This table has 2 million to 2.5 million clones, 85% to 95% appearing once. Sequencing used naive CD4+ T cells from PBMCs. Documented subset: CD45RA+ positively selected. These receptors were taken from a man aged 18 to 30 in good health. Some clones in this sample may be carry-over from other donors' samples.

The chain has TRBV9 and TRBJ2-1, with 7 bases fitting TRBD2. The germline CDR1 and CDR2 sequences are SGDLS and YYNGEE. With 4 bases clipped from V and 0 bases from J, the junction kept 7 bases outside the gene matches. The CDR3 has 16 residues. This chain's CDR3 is CASSPTGGSSYNEQFF. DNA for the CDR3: TGTGCCAGCAGCCCCACAGGCGGGAGCTCCTACAATGAGCAGTTCTTC.

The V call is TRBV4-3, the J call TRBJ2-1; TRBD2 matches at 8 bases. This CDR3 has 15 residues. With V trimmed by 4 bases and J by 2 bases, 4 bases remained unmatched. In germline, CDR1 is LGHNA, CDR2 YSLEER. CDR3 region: CASSPRTSTYNEQFF. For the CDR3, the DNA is TGCGCCAGCAGCCCTCGGACTAGCACCTACAATGAGCAGTTCTTC.

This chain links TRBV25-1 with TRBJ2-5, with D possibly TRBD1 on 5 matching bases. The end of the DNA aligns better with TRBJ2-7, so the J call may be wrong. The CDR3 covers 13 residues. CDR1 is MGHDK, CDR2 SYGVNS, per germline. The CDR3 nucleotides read TGTGCCAGCCACAAGGACAAGTCCTACGAGCAGTACTTC. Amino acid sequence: CASHKDKSYEQYF.

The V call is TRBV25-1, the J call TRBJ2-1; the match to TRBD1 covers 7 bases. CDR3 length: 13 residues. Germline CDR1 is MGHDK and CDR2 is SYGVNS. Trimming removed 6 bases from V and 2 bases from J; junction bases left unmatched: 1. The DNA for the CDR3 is TGTGCCAGCAGGGGGACAGCCTACAATGAGCAGTTCTTC. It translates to CASRGTAYNEQFF.

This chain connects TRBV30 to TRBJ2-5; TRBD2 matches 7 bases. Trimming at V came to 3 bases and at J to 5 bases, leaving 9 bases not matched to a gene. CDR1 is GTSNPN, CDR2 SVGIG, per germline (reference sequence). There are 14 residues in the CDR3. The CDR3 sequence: CAWRGPARGETQYF. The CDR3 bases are TGTGCCTGGAGAGGTCCCGCGCGGGGGGAGACCCAGTACTTC. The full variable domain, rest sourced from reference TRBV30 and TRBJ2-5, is SQTIHQWPATLVQPVGSPLSLECTVEGTSNPNLYWYRQAAGRGLQLLFYSVGIGQISSEVPQNLSASRPQDRQFILSSKKLLLSDSGFYLCAWRGPARGETQYFGPGTRLLVL.

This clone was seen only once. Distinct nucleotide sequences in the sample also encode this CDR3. The CDR3 DNA follows: TGTGCCAGCAGCCCTAGGACGGGAGAAAAACTGTTTTTT. Encoded protein: CASSPRTGEKLFF. This chain joins TRBV13 and TRBJ1-4; no clear D gene. V was shortened by 5 bases and J by 8 bases, with 12 bases between the two germline ends. Per the germline V gene, CDR1 is PRHDT and CDR2 is FYEKMQ (reference sequence). The length of the CDR3 is 13 residues.

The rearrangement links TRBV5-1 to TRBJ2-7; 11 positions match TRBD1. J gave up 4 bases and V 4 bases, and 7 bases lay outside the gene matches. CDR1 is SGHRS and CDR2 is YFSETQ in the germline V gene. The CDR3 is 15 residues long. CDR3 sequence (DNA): TGCGCCAGCAGCACCACCGGGACAGGGGGGTACGAGCAGTACTTC. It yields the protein CASSTTGTGGYEQYF.

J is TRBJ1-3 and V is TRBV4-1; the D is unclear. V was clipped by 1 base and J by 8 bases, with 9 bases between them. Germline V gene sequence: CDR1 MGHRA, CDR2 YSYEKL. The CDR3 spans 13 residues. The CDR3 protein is CASSQVESDTIYF. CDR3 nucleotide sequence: TGCGCCAGCAGCCAAGTCGAATCGGACACCATATATTTT.

The CDR3 sequence: CASPGRSSGSYEQYF. DNA for the CDR3: TGTGCAAGTCCCGGAAGGAGTAGCGGATCCTACGAGCAGTACTTC. The chain recombines TRBV12-2 with TRBJ2-5; TRBD2 is the table's D call, not checked against the DNA. The DNA end favors TRBJ2-7, so the J call may be wrong. TRBV12-2 is tagged as a pseudogene. This CDR3 comprises 15 residues.

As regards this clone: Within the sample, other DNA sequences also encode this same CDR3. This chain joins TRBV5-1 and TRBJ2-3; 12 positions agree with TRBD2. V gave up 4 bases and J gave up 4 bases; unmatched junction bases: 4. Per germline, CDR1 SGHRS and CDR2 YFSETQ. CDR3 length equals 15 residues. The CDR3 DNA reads TGCGCCAGCAGCCCGGGACTAGCGGGTCCAGATACGCAGTATTTT. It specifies CASSPGLAGPDTQYF.

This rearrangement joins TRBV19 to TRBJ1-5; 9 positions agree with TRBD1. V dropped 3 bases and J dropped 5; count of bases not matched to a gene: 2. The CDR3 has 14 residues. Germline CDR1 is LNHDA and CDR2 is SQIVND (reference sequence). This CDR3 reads CASSMGTGYQPQHF. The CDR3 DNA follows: TGTGCCAGTAGTATGGGGACAGGGTATCAGCCCCAGCATTTT.

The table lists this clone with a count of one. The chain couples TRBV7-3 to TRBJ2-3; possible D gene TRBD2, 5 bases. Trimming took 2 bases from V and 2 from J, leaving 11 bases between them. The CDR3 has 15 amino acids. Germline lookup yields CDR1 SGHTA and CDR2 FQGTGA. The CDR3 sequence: CASSLRDSSTDTQYF. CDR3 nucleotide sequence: TGTGCCAGCAGCTTACGGGATAGCTCCACAGATACGCAGTATTTT.

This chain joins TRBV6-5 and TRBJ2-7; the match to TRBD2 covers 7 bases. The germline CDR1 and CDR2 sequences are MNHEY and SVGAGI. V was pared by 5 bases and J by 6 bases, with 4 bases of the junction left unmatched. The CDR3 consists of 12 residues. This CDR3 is CASSTPGGEQYF. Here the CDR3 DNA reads TGTGCCAGCAGTACCCCGGGGGGCGAGCAGTACTTC.

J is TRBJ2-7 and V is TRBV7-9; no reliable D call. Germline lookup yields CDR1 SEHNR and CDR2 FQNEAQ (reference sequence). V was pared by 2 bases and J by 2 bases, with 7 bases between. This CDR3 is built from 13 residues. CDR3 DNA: TGTGCCAGCAGCTTACCCCCGCCCTACGAGCAGTACTTC. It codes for CASSLPPPYEQYF.

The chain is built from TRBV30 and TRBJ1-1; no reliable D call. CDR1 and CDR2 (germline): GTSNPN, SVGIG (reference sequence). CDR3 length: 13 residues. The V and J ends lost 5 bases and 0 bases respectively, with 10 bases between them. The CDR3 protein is CAWGFSMNTEAFF. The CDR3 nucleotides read TGTGCCTGGGGGTTTTCGATGAACACTGAAGCTTTCTTT.

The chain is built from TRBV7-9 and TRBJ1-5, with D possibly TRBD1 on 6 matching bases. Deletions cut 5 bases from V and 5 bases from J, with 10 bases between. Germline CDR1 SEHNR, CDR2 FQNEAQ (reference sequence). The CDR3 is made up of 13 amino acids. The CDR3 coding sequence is TGTGCCAGCAGCCCAACAGGGTATCAGCCCCAGCATTTT. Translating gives CASSPTGYQPQHF.

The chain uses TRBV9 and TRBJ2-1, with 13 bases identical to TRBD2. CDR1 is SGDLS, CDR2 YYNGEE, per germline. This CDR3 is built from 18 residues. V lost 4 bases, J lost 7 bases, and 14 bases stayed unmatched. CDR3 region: CASSPSRRLAGGWNEQFF. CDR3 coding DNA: TGTGCCAGCAGCCCCTCCCGCCGACTAGCGGGAGGTTGGAATGAGCAGTTCTTC.

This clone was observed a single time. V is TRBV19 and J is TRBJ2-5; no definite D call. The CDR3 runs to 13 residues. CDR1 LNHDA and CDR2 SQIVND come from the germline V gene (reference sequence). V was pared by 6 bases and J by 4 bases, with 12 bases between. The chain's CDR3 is CASSGENGETQYF. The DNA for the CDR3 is TGTGCCAGTAGCGGCGAAAACGGAGAGACCCAGTACTTC.

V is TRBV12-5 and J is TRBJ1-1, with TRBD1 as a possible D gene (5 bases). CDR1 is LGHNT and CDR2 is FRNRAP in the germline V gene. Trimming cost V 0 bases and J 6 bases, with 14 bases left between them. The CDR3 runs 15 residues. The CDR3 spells CASGLVPGLASEAFF. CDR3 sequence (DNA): TGTGCTAGTGGTTTGGTACCGGGACTCGCCTCTGAAGCTTTCTTT.

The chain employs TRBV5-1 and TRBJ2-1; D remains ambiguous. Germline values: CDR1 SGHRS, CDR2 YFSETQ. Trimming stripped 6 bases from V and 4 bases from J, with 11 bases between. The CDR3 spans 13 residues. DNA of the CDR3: TGCGCCAGCAATCGGGCAGATTACAATGAGCAGTTCTTC. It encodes CASNRADYNEQFF.

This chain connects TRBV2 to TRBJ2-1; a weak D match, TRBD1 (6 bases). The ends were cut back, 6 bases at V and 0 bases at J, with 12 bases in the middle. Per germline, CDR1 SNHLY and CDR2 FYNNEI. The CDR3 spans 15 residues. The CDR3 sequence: CASRVTGRSYNEQFF. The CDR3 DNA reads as TGTGCCAGCAGGGTAACAGGGCGCTCCTACAATGAGCAGTTCTTC.

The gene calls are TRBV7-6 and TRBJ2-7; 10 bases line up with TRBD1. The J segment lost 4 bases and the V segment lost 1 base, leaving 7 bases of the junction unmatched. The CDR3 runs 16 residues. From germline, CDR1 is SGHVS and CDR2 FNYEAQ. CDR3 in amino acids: CASSLVAGTGVYEQYF. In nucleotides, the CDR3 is TGTGCCAGCAGCTTAGTGGCCGGGACAGGGGTATACGAGCAGTACTTC.